This is a list of T cell receptor beta chains from one sample in a study of blood T cells in healthy people across ages. TCRdb reprocessed the 5' RACE reads via MiXCR and lists one record per CDR3 protein. The sample holds 1.5 million or so distinct CDR3 sequences, approximately 43% seen once. The sample consisted of blood. These TCRs come from a woman younger than 35 in good health. CDR3s leave out the opening cysteine and the closing phenylalanine or tryptophan.

j_call: TRBJ2-5
v_call: TRBV29-1
cdr3_aa: SVETGAQTQY

j_call: TRBJ2-7
v_call: TRBV27
cdr3_aa: ASSSTGSYEQY

j_call: TRBJ1-1
v_call: TRBV18
cdr3_aa: ASSPGWTEAF

j_call: TRBJ2-1
v_call: TRBV27
cdr3_aa: ASSLDTGYNEQF

j_call: TRBJ2-7
v_call: TRBV28
cdr3_aa: ASSLLGTVYYEQY

j_call: TRBJ2-7
v_call: TRBV2
cdr3_aa: ASSETAYEQY

j_call: TRBJ1-2
v_call: TRBV20-1
cdr3_aa: SASGLSADMAYGYT

j_call: TRBJ1-2
v_call: TRBV9
cdr3_aa: ASSQDGPGYT

j_call: TRBJ2-1
v_call: TRBV4-3
cdr3_aa: ANSQELRSGRAYNEQF

j_call: TRBJ2-1
v_call: TRBV27
cdr3_aa: ASSFARDGYNEQF

j_call: TRBJ2-1
v_call: TRBV20-1
cdr3_aa: SATQTSGVYNEQF

j_call: TRBJ2-6
v_call: TRBV6-2/TRBV6-3
cdr3_aa: ASSPGTGTGANVLT

j_call: TRBJ2-7
v_call: TRBV6-6
cdr3_aa: ASSYSSDRGREQY

j_call: TRBJ2-1
v_call: TRBV20-1
cdr3_aa: SARDGTGKQTQF

j_call: TRBJ2-4
v_call: TRBV6-1
cdr3_aa: ASGTSAVGNIQY

j_call: TRBJ2-7
v_call: TRBV20-1
cdr3_aa: SARDRGRGSNEQY

j_call: TRBJ2-7
v_call: TRBV6-6
cdr3_aa: ASTRAGPYEQY

j_call: TRBJ1-2
v_call: TRBV5-1
cdr3_aa: ASSDTANYGYT